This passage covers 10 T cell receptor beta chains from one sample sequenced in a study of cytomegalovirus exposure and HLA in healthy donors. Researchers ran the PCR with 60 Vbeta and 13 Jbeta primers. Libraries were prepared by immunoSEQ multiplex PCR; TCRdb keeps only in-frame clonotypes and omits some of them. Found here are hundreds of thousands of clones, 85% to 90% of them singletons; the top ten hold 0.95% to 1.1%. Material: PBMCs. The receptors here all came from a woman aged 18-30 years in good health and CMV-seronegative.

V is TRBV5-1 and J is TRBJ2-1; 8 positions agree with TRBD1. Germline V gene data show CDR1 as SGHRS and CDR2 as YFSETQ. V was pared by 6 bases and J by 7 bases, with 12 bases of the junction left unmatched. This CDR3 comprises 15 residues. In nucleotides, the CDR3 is TGCGCCAGCAAAAGGTGGACAGGGACGGGGAATGAGCAGTTCTTC. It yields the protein CASKRWTGTGNEQFF.

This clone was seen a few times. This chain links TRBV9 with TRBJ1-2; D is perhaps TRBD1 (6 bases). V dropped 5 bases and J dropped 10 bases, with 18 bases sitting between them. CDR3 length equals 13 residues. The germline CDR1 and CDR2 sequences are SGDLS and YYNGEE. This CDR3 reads CASSATGTPVYTF. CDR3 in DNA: TGTGCCAGCAGTGCCACCGGGACACCGGTCTACACCTTC.

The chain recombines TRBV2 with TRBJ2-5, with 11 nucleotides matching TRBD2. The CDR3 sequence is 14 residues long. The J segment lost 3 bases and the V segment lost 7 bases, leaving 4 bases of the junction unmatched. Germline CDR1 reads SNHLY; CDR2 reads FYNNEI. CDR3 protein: CASMGTSGKETQYF. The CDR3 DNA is TGTGCCAGCATGGGGACTAGCGGCAAAGAGACCCAGTACTTC.

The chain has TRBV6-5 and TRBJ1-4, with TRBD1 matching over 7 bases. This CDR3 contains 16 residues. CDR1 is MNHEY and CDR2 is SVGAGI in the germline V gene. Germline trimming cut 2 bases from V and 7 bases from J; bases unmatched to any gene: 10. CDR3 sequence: CASSYPLDRFSEKLFF. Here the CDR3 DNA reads TGTGCCAGCAGTTACCCTCTGGACAGGTTCTCTGAAAAACTGTTTTTT.

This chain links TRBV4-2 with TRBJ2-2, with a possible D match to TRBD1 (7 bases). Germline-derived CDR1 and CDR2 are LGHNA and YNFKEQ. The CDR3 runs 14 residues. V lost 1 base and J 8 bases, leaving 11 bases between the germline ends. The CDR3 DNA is TGTGCCAGCAGCCAAGGACAGGGAGGAGGGGAGCTGTTTTTT. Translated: CASSQGQGGGELFF.

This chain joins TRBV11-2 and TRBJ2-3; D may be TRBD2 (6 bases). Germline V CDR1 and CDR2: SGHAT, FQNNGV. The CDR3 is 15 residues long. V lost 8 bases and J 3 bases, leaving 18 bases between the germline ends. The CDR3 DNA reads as TGTGCCAGCCTGGAGTGGAGGGCGGGTACAGATACGCAGTATTTT. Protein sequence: CASLEWRAGTDTQYF.

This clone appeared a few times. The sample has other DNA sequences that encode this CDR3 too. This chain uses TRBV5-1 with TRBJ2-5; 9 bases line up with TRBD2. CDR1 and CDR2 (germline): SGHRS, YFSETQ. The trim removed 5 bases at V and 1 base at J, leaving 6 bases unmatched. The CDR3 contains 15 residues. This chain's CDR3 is CASRRLAGPQETQYF. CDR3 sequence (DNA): TGCGCCAGCAGACGTCTAGCGGGGCCCCAAGAGACCCAGTACTTC.

The CDR3 DNA reads as TGTGCCAGCAGCTTAAGTGCGTCAGGGCTGGGGAACACTGAAGCTTTCTTT. Translation: CASSLSASGLGNTEAFF. V gene TRBV7-8 combines with J gene TRBJ1-1; D perhaps matches TRBD1 (5 bases). The CDR3 is made up of 17 amino acids. Trimming removed 2 bases at V and 1 base at J, with 17 bases between. Germline V CDR1 and CDR2: SGHVS, FQNEAQ.

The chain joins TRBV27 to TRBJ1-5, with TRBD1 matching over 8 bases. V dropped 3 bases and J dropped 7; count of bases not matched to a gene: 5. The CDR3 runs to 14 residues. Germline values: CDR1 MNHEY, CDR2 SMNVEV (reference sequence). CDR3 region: CASSLGQGAQPQHF. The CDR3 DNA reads TGTGCCAGCAGTTTGGGTCAGGGGGCCCAGCCCCAGCATTTT.

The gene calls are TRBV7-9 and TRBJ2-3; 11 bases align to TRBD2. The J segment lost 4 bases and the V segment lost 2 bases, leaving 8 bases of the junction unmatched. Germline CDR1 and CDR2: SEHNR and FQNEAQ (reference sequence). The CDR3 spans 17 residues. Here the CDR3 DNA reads TGTGCCAGCAGCTTACCTCTGACTAGCGGGAACTCAGATACGCAGTATTTT. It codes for CASSLPLTSGNSDTQYF. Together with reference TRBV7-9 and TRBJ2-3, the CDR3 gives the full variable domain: DTGVSQNPRHKITKRGQNVTFRCDPISEHNRLYWYRQTLGQGPEFLTYFQNEAQLEKSRLLSDRFSAERPKGSFSTLEIQRTEQGDSAMYLCASSLPLTSGNSDTQYFGPGTRLTVL.